The clone carrying this TCR beta chain was picked up a small number of times. Methods used by the authors: The assay estimated nucleated cells by amplifying reference gene primers. Repertoires were generated with immunoSEQ multiplex PCR, while TCRdb's copy carries only in-frame clones and drops some. V and J calls and clone size follow that table, whereas D and trimming were derived from the DNA. The sample includes some 180,000 clones, around 85% of them seen just once. This entry belongs to a study of blood T cell repertoires in COVID-19. Study-level background: Samples representing acute and convalescent COVID-19 were sourced from the United States, Italy and Spain. Nucleic acid was either cDNA or gDNA, and it came from T cells, B-cell-depleted T cells, or PBMCs.

The germline V gene encodes CDR1 SNHLY and CDR2 FYNNEI. Trimming pared 7 bases from V and 5 bases from J, leaving 14 bases between. The CDR3 consists of 13 residues. Assignments of participants to cohorts depended upon their own reported clinical history. This receptor was obtained from a man aged 40-49 years who had recovered from COVID-19. The sequencing input was PBMCs or T cells enriched from blood (not recorded which). The chain joins TRBV2 to TRBJ1-1, with a possible D match to TRBD1 (5 bases). The CDR3 coding sequence is TGTGCCAGCACCCAATATGGGGGGACTGAAGCTTTCTTT. Translated, it gives CASTQYGGTEAFF. The full variable domain, its missing parts supplied by reference TRBV2 and TRBJ1-1, is EPEVTQTPSHQVTQMGQEVILRCVPISNHLYFYWYRQILGQKVEFLVSFYNNEISEKSEIFDDQFSVERPDGSNFTLKIRSTKLEDSAMYFCASTQYGGTEAFFGQGTRLTVV.